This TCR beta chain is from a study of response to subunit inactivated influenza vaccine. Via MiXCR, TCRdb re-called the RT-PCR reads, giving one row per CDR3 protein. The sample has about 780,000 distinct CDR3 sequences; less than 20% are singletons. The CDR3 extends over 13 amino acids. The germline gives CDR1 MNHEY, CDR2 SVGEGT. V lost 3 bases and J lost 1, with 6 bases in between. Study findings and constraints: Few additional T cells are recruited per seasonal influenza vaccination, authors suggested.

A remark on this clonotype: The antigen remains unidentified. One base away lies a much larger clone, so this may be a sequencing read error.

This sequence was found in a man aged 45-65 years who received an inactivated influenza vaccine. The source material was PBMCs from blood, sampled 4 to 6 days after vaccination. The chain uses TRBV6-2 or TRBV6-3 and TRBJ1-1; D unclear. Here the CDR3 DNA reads TGTGCCAGCAGTTATAGGACGAACACTGAAGCTTTCTTT. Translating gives CASSYRTNTEAFF.